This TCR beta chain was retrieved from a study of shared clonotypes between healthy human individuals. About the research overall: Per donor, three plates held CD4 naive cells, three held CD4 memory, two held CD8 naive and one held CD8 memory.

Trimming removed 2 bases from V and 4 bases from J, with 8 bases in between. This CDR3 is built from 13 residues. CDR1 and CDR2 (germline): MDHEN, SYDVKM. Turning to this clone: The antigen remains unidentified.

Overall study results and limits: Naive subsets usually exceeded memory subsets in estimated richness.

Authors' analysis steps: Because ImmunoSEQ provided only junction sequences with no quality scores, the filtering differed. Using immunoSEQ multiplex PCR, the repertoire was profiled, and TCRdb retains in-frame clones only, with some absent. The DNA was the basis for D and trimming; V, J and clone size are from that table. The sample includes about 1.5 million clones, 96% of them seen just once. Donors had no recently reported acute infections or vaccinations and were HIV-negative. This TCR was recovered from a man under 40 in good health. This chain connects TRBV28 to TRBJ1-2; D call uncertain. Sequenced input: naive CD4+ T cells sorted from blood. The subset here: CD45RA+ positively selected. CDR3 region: CASSLNSVYGYTF. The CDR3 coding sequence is TGTGCCAGCAGTTTAAACTCAGTCTATGGCTACACCTTC.